This entry is about one T cell receptor beta chain. The V segment lost 0 bases and the J segment 11 bases; nucleotides outside the gene matches: 4. The CDR3 loop spans 12 amino acids. Germline values: CDR1 ENHRY, CDR2 SYGVKD. Using RNA transcripts as the source, TCR beta CDR3 regions were amplified. In the first-round RT-PCR of the TCR CDR3, the HTBI primer set was used. TCRdb re-derived calls from the multiplex PCR reads in MiXCR, one entry per CDR3 protein. Of roughly 600,000 distinct CDR3 sequences listed, 13% to 15% were seen once; the top ten hold around 12%. This specimen comes from a study of T cells in Graves' hyperthyroidism and ophthalmopathy.

The origin of this receptor is a woman aged 45-60 years with Graves' ophthalmopathy. What was sequenced was blood. The chain combines TRBV10-3 with TRBJ2-7; 7 nucleotides line up with TRBD2. The CDR3 sequence: CAISESGGKEYF. For the CDR3, the DNA is TGTGCCATCAGTGAGTCCGGGGGGAAGGAGTACTTC.